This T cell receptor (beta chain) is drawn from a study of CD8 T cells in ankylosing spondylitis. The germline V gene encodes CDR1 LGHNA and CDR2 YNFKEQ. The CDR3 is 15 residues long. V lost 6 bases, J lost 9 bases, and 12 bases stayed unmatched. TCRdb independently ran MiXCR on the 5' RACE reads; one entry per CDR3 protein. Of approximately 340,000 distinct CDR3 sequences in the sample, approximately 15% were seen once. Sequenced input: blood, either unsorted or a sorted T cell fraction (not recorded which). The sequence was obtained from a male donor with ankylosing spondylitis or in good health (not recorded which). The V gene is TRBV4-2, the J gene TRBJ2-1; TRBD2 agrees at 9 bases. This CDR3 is CASSGYAGGSSEQFF. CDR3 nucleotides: TGTGCCAGCAGTGGCTATGCGGGGGGGAGCAGTGAGCAGTTCTTC.